The 24 T cell receptor beta chains below all came from one sample that was sequenced in a study of monozygotic twins with inflammatory bowel disease. TCRdb re-called the 5' RACE reads and catalogs CDR3 proteins one per entry, DNA excluded. This repertoire comprises approximately 160,000 distinct CDR3 sequences; its ten largest clones make up over 2.5%. Material for sequencing was blood. These receptors originate from a human donor with ulcerative colitis or Crohn's disease, or a healthy co-twin of an affected twin (not recorded which).

The chain combines TRBV4-3 with TRBJ2-7; TCRdb selects TRBD2, and the lack of DNA leaves this call unchecked. Germline V lookup: CDR1 LGHNA, CDR2 YSLEER. CDR3 length equals 15 residues. Here the CDR3 reads CASSPLAGGHYEQYF.

The chain links TRBV2 to TRBJ2-2; with no DNA, the TCRdb D assignment of TRBD2 cannot be verified. CDR1 and CDR2 from the germline V gene are SNHLY and FYNNEI. The CDR3 runs to 15 residues. The CDR3 region is CASSLGLAGGGELFF.

The V gene is TRBV7-8, the J gene TRBJ2-4; TCRdb's D gene call, TRBD1, goes unchecked for lack of DNA. CDR1 SGHVS and CDR2 FQNEAQ come from the germline V gene. This CDR3 is built from 15 residues. The CDR3: CASSHRDRSKNIQYF.

The rearrangement uses TRBV5-1 and TRBJ1-1; absent DNA, TCRdb's TRBD1 call cannot be checked. CDR1 and CDR2 (germline): SGHRS, YFSETQ. The length of the CDR3 is 14 residues. CDR3: CASSPDKPYTEAFF.

The rearrangement joins TRBV20-1 to TRBJ2-1; TCRdb selects TRBD1, and the lack of DNA leaves this call unchecked. CDR1 and CDR2 from the germline V gene are DFQATT and SNEGSKA (reference sequence). The CDR3 loop spans 14 amino acids. The CDR3 protein is CSASRGSSYNEQFF.

The chain is built from TRBV12-3 or TRBV12-4 and TRBJ2-7; TCRdb indicates TRBD2, and absent DNA this call remains unverified. This CDR3 comprises 14 residues. CDR3 sequence reads: CASSLSGGDYEQYF.

This chain connects TRBV10-2 to TRBJ1-1; TCRdb lists TRBD1, though no DNA is available to test this call. There are 15 residues in the CDR3. CDR1 and CDR2 (germline): WSHSY, SAAADI. CDR3 sequence: CASSDFPGLNTEAFF.

J is TRBJ2-3 and V is TRBV5-4. There are 16 residues in the CDR3. The germline V gene encodes CDR1 SGHNT and CDR2 YYREEE (reference sequence). CDR3: CASSPHSTLGTDTQYF.

The J gene is TRBJ1-1, the V gene TRBV14; the D gene TCRdb calls, TRBD1, cannot be checked with no DNA. Germline assignment: CDR1 SGHDN and CDR2 FVKESK. There are 13 residues in the CDR3. The CDR3 reads CASSQGQGTEAFF.

This chain connects TRBV12-3 or TRBV12-4 to TRBJ2-6; the TRBD2 assignment by TCRdb is unverifiable without DNA. The CDR3 runs 18 residues. The CDR3 region is CASSLAAGWGSGANVLTF.

The chain links TRBV10-1 to TRBJ2-7; checking the TCRdb D call of TRBD2 is not possible without DNA. This CDR3 comprises 15 residues. CDR1 is WNHNN and CDR2 is SYGVQD in the germline V gene (reference sequence). The CDR3: CASSERLAGNYEQYF.

The chain recombines TRBV7-3 with TRBJ1-5; the TRBD1 assignment by TCRdb is unverifiable without DNA. The CDR3 covers 13 residues. Germline V CDR1 and CDR2: SGHTA, FQGTGA. Here the CDR3 reads CASSLLHPEPQHF.

The rearrangement joins TRBV19 to TRBJ1-2. Germline V gene lookup returns CDR1 LNHDA and CDR2 SQIVND (reference sequence). The CDR3 loop spans 14 amino acids. The CDR3: CASSMGGANYGYTF.

The chain employs TRBV2 and TRBJ2-7; the TCRdb call, TRBD2, lacks DNA for checking. The CDR3 extends over 15 amino acids. Germline V gene sequence: CDR1 SNHLY, CDR2 FYNNEI. The CDR3 sequence: CASSALAGSSYEQYF.

This chain uses TRBV10-3 with TRBJ2-3. This CDR3 is 14 amino acids long. CDR1 is ENHRY and CDR2 is SYGVKD in the germline V gene. The CDR3 protein is CAITTGLGPDTQYF.

The rearrangement links TRBV7-3 to TRBJ2-3. CDR3 length equals 13 residues. The germline V gene encodes CDR1 SGHTA and CDR2 FQGTGA. Here the CDR3 reads CASSLIRADTQYF. Full variable domain (rest looked up from reference TRBV7-3 and TRBJ2-3): GAGVSQTPSNKVTEKGKYVELRCDPISGHTALYWYRQSLGQGPEFLIYFQGTGAADDSGLPNDRFFAVRPEGSVSTLKIQRTERGDSAVYLCASSLIRADTQYFGPGTRLTVL.

The gene calls are TRBV6-1 and TRBJ2-5; TCRdb returns TRBD1, unconfirmable since there is no DNA. This CDR3 is 15 amino acids long. Per germline, CDR1 MNHNS and CDR2 SASEGT. The chain's CDR3 is CASRRVTRGWETQYF.

This sequence joins TRBV4-3 and TRBJ2-1. CDR1 and CDR2 from the germline V gene are LGHNA and YSLEER. The CDR3 totals 15 residues. The CDR3 sequence: CASSQGGYSYNEQFF.

J is TRBJ1-1 and V is TRBV11-1. The CDR3 covers 13 residues. Germline loops: CDR1 SGHAT, CDR2 FQDESV (reference sequence). The chain's CDR3 is CASSLAQRVMTFF.

CDR3 sequence: CASSLEAPYNSPLHF. The chain joins TRBV5-4 to TRBJ1-6. The CDR3 covers 15 residues. CDR1 and CDR2 from the germline V gene are SGHNT and YYREEE (reference sequence).

The rearrangement uses TRBV6-5 and TRBJ2-3; there is no DNA to check the TCRdb D call of TRBD1. Germline lookup yields CDR1 MNHEY and CDR2 SVGAGI. The CDR3 extends over 13 amino acids. The CDR3 here is CASRRDRVDTQYF.

This chain connects TRBV28 to TRBJ2-5; TCRdb's D call of TRBD1 is untestable without DNA. The length of the CDR3 is 14 residues. CDR1 is MDHEN and CDR2 is SYDVKM in the germline V gene. The CDR3 sequence is CASSADRDPETQYF.

The chain is built from TRBV6-2 or TRBV6-3 and TRBJ1-5; the D gene TCRdb calls, TRBD1, cannot be checked with no DNA. The V gene's germline CDR1 is MNHEY and CDR2 SVGEGT. The CDR3 is 14 residues long. The CDR3 loop is CASSLGRRNQPQHF.

The chain is built from TRBV9 and TRBJ2-3. The CDR3 runs 13 residues. Germline-derived CDR1 and CDR2 are SGDLS and YYNGEE. CDR3 sequence reads: CASKTESTDTQYF.